Many counts were recorded for the clone carrying this T cell receptor beta chain. Its antigen is still unknown. V lost 6 bases and J 2 bases, leaving 18 bases between the germline ends. Germline-derived CDR1 and CDR2 are DFQATT and SNEGSKA (reference sequence). This CDR3 spans 15 amino acids. The sample belongs to a study of neurological immune-mediated disorders. General study findings and limits: It was the repertoires of 18 of 34 multiple sclerosis patients that phylogenetic grouping placed in one related-CDR3 cluster, which is a possible signature.

Synthesis of cDNA was carried out by template-switch 5'RACE. The reaction used 10-nucleotide random UMIs. TCRdb reanalysed the 5' RACE reads using MiXCR and keeps one entry per CDR3 protein. The sample has some 57,000 distinct CDR3 sequences; 3% to 4% are singletons. Sequenced input: PBMCs. The chain links TRBV20-1 to TRBJ2-3; tentatively, D is TRBD1 (6 bases). This sequence originates from a man aged 55 to 70 with multiple sclerosis. The CDR3 spells CSAEDRDTSTDTQYF. In DNA, the CDR3 is TGCAGTGCGGAGGACCGGGACACATCCACAGATACGCAGTATTTT.